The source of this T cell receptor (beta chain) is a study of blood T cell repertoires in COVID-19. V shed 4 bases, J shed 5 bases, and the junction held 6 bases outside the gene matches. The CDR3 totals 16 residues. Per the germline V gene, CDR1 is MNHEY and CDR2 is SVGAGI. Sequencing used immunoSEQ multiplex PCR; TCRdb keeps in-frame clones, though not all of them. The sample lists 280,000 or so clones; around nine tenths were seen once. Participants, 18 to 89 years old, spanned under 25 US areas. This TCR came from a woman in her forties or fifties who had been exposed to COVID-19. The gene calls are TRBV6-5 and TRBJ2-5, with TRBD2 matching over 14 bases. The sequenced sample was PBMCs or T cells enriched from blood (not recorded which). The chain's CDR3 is CASSSARTSGGETQYF. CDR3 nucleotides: TGTGCCAGCAGTTCCGCCAGGACTAGCGGGGGGGAGACCCAGTACTTC.